A single count supports the clone carrying this T cell receptor beta chain. This sample's treatment: some 19 received Ad26.COV2.S at low or high dose, single or two shots; roughly 5 received placebo; per-sample allocation not given. Material that was analyzed had been drawn on day 63 after the first vaccine or placebo injection. Wuhan-strain SARS-CoV-2 spike was expressed by the Ad26 vector that made up the vaccine. The sample originates from a study of Ad26.COV2.S vaccination and SARS-CoV-2 variants. This CDR3 contains 14 residues. Germline V gives CDR1 SGHKS, CDR2 YYEKEE (reference sequence). Deletions cut 0 bases from V and 8 bases from J, with 9 bases between. Using immunoSEQ multiplex PCR, the repertoire was profiled, and TCRdb retains in-frame clones only, with some absent. Found here are about 400,000 clones, 88% of them singletons; the top ten hold around 3.6%.

This TCR was recovered from a person between 18 and 65 years old who received the Ad26.COV2.S COVID-19 vaccine or a placebo. The chain recombines TRBV5-5 with TRBJ1-6; no clear D. The source material was peripheral blood, sampled in a trial of Ad26.COV2.S vaccine versus placebo. The DNA of the CDR3 is TGTGCCAGCAGCTTGGTACTGAGGGATTCACCCCTCCACTTT. The encoded protein is CASSLVLRDSPLHF.